This section outlines one T cell receptor (beta chain) sequence together with its context. This clonotype was counted between two and nine times. Its antigen is still unknown. The record has no base qualities; no much larger clone is one base away. The data stem from a study of T cells after yellow fever vaccination (dated by TCRdb to between 2017 and 2020). At the level of the whole study: The SMART-Seq v4 Ultra Low Input RNA kit was used to prepare libraries from fractions with low cell numbers. To follow T-cell clones before and after both primary and booster YFV17D yellow fever vaccination, bulk TCR alpha and beta repertoires underwent longitudinal sequencing. Two healthy male donors, one aged 18 to 30 and one aged 30 to 40 years, were included in the cohort. Blood was collected at multiple timepoints before and after primary and secondary immunization, and bulk PBMC replicates and cell subsets were isolated.

Taken with the paper, the label for treatment or condition translates to: live attenuated yellow fever vaccine strain. At each blood-draw timepoint, two biological replicates of bulk PBMCs were collected. PBMCs were isolated from peripheral blood using a standard Ficoll-Paque protocol. RNA was extracted with TriZol from bulk PBMCs, CD4 and CD8 fractions, and dextramer-positive and dextramer-negative fractions. The trim is 5 bases for V and 2 bases for J, with a gap of 14 bases between the germline ends. The CDR3 runs 15 amino acids, cysteine and phenylalanine included. The retained sequence is limited to the CDR3, 45 bases, with the frame set at the first base. Taken from the germline V gene, the CDR1 and CDR2 loops are SGHTA and FQGNSA. TCR cDNA was synthesized by 5'RACE template switching, through which a universal primer site and unique molecular identifiers were introduced. cDNA synthesis was primed from both the TCR alpha and TCR beta constant segments. Libraries were amplified in two PCR steps, with sample barcodes and sequencing adapters added in the second step. Sequencing of libraries was done on Illumina HiSeq 2500 (2x100 bp) or NovaSeq (2x150 bp). The authors processed their data as follows. Demultiplexing of reads and collapsing into UMI consensus sequences were performed with MIGEC, and V(D)J alignment was carried out with MiXCR. Vaccine-responding clonotypes were identified with edgeR using replicate PBMC samples, with FDR below 0.01 and a log2 fold change above 5 up to day 15 being required. Each bulk clonotype was labeled CD4 or CD8 based on which sequenced repertoire, CD4 or CD8, contained the clonotype at higher abundance. TCRdb trimmed the raw reads at Q25, called clones with MiXCR and kept productive beta chains. Each CDR3 protein gets just one entry, which takes the most common genes and DNA from the rows behind it. It is TCRdb's table, rather than the study itself, that gives the V and J calls and clone size. In all, the sample holds a few hundred thousand distinct CDR3 sequences, and roughly 8.7% of those were seen once. The ten largest clones take up more than 15% of the sample.

The study at large found these results: After the booster, most of the clones that had expanded following primary vaccination were detected again (almost 98% of CD4 and 80% to 90% of CD8), which suggests that memory was broadly maintained. Because abundant contaminating clonotypes from the bulk population could be contained in FACS-sorted repertoires, computational filtering was required. Because the study included only a couple of donors, the extent to which the findings can be generalized is limited. The secondary T-cell response was weaker than the primary response but faster, peaking on day 5 instead of day 15. A small share of clonotypes occurred in both CD4 and CD8 compartments, likely arising from convergent recombination.

This sequence originates from a man aged 18 to 35 who received the YFV17D yellow fever vaccine. The chain is made from TRBV7-2 and TRBJ2-3; the D segment could be TRBD2, given 5 matching bases. Sequenced here: PBMCs, sampled on the day of the first yellow fever vaccination. The encoded CDR3 is CASSSGVQPTDTQYF. The DNA sequence reads TGTGCCAGCAGCAGCGGTGTACAACCCACAGATACGCAGTATTTT.